These 5 T cell receptor beta chains share one sample of origin, sequenced in a study of T cells in women clearing cervical HPV infection (dated by TCRdb to about 2018). The method behind the library was the immunoSEQ multiplex PCR assay. In its TCRdb copy, this immuneACCESS table keeps in-frame sequences only and misses some clones. Where compared with another copy, unresolved V genes explain less than half of these, and the others have no known cause. The table kept for this sample lists over 9,000 clones. Of the sample, about 8% is held by the ten largest clones. The sequencing sample was made of blood buffy coat. The receptor source for this set is a woman aged 18 to 75 with a cervical HPV16 infection that either progressed to CIN3+ or cleared (not recorded which).

Worth noting for this clone: The read comes to an end 3 residues before the CDR3 does, leaving the germline J gene to fill in the end. The chain recombines TRBV7-2 with TRBJ1-1; D remains ambiguous. In germline, CDR1 is SGHTA, CDR2 FQGNSA. V was trimmed by 5 bases and J by 6 bases, leaving 13 bases between them. CDR3 length equals 13 residues. The part of the CDR3 DNA that was read is TGTGCCAGCAGCCCCTCCAGGTTCGCTGAA. This codes for CASSPSRFAE. The whole CDR3 is CASSPSRFAEAFF.

With respect to this clone: The read terminates 3 residues ahead of where the CDR3 ends, so the germline J gene completes it. The chain has TRBV3-1 (or the pseudogene TRBV3-2) and TRBJ2-3; 9 nucleotides line up with TRBD1. Germline values: CDR1 LGHDT, CDR2 YNNKEL (reference sequence). V lost 3 bases, J lost 3 bases, and 1 base stayed unmatched. This CDR3 is built from 14 residues. The DNA read from the CDR3 is TGTGCCAGCAGCCACGACAGGGGGACAGATACG. The encoded protein is CASSHDRGTDT. The full CDR3 protein reads CASSHDRGTDTQYF.

As regards this clone: Read data end 3 residues before the CDR3 end; the end is taken from the germline J gene. The V gene is TRBV7-9, the J gene TRBJ1-2; D not certain. In germline, CDR1 is SEHNR, CDR2 FQNEAQ (reference sequence). The CDR3 loop spans 15 amino acids. The CDR3 sequence: CASSFLELSSYDYTF. The DNA read from the CDR3 is TGTGCCAGCAGCTTCTTAGAGTTGAGCTCCTACGAC.

A word on this clone: The junction shows a germline mismatch at one end, possibly a read error. The sequenced fragment ends 3 residues before the CDR3 boundary, so the rest is inferred from the germline J gene. This specimen includes other DNA sequences encoding the same CDR3. The rearrangement uses TRBV18 and TRBJ1-3; tentative D call: TRBD1 (6 bases). CDR3 length: 16 amino acids. Germline V gene sequence: CDR1 KGHSH, CDR2 LQKENI. CDR3 residues: CASSPAQGHTGNTIYF. Incomplete CDR3 DNA: TGTGCCAGCTCACCGGCACAGGGACATACGGGAAACACG.

Remarks on this clone: The CDR3 end is not reached by the read, which stops 3 residues before it; the germline J gene fills it in. V usage is TRBV19 and J usage is TRBJ2-4; TRBD2 might be the D (6 bases). CDR1 is LNHDA and CDR2 is SQIVND in the germline V gene (reference sequence). This CDR3 is built from 13 residues. This CDR3 is CASSRRDFYGQYF. The CDR3 DNA, read in part, is TGTGCCAGTAGCCGGCGGGATTTCTATGGT.